Included here is one TCR beta chain sequence, with context. Seattle patients were enrolled while actively infected and followed longitudinally. The entry originates in a study of blood T cell repertoires in COVID-19. On the study more broadly: Donors in the United States, Italy and Spain gave samples during acute or convalescent COVID-19. T cells, B-cell-depleted T cells, or PBMCs provided the cDNA or gDNA that served as material.

CDR3 length equals 14 residues. The germline gives CDR1 LGHNT, CDR2 FRNRAP. The V end lost 1 base, the J end lost 3 bases, and 7 bases lay between the germline ends. Original data processing: Reference gene primer amplification in the assay estimated nucleated cell counts. Some clones are missing from TCRdb's copy, which holds only in-frame ones; the method was immunoSEQ multiplex PCR. V, J and clone size reflect that table, while D and trimming were determined from the DNA. The sample records 250,000 to 400,000 clones, about 91% being singletons. The chain links TRBV12-5 to TRBJ2-1, with D tentatively TRBD2 (5 bases). Material for sequencing was peripheral blood. The clonotype originates from a woman in her twenties or thirties with COVID-19, enrolled during active disease. This chain's CDR3 is CASGLGGIYNEQFF. The CDR3 region has the DNA TGTGCTAGTGGTTTGGGAGGGATCTACAATGAGCAGTTCTTC.